This entry lists 20 T cell receptor beta chains sequenced from one sample in a study of CD8+ T cells in alopecia areata. Extraction of RNA preceded its reverse transcription into cDNA, which served as the sequencing template. Method: immunoSEQ multiplex PCR; TCRdb's copy keeps in-frame clones and lacks some. Here the sample spans some 190,000 clones, 51% being singletons. Treatment noted: oral pan-JAK inhibitor, 5-10 mg twice daily. This sample comprised CD8+ T cells sorted from blood, obtained around week 54, from a patient treated with tofacitinib. Receptor source: a human donor with alopecia areata.

V gene TRBV4-1 combines with J gene TRBJ2-1; D perhaps matches TRBD2 (6 bases). V was shortened by 2 bases and J by 1 base, with 9 bases between the two germline ends. The germline V gene encodes CDR1 MGHRA and CDR2 YSYEKL. The CDR3 has 15 amino acids. The CDR3 DNA sequence: TGCGCCAGCAGCCAAAGACTAGAGTCCTACAATGAGCAGTTCTTC. This sequence encodes CASSQRLESYNEQFF.

V usage is TRBV6-6 and J usage is TRBJ2-1; D gene uncertain. The CDR3 is 11 amino acids. The germline V gene has CDR1 MNHNY and CDR2 SVGAGI (reference sequence). Trimming stripped 7 bases from V and 11 bases from J, with 12 bases between. The CDR3, as DNA: TGTGCCAGCACCACTGGGGTTCAGCAGTTCTTC. This codes for CASTTGVQQFF.

This clone was observed a handful of times. The sample carries other DNA sequences with the same CDR3. The V gene is TRBV6-5, the J gene TRBJ2-2; a possible D gene is TRBD2 (6 bases). This CDR3 contains 14 residues. The V end was cut by 0 bases, the J end by 5 bases, with 7 bases between. From germline, CDR1 is MNHEY and CDR2 SVGAGI. CDR3 region: CASSYSEGTGELFF. The CDR3, as DNA: TGTGCCAGCAGTTACTCGGAGGGAACCGGGGAGCTGTTTTTT.

In this sample, this clone turned up a few times. V gene TRBV10-2 combines with J gene TRBJ1-5; D remains ambiguous. CDR3 length: 13 residues. Germline V CDR1 and CDR2: WSHSY, SAAADI. V was clipped by 2 bases and J by 7 bases, with 9 bases between them. The CDR3 here is CASSEELDQPQHF. In DNA form, the CDR3 reads TGCGCCAGCAGTGAGGAGCTGGACCAGCCCCAGCATTTT.

This clone was counted a few times. The chain uses TRBV27 and TRBJ2-1; D is unclear. This CDR3 has 16 residues. Germline assignment: CDR1 MNHEY and CDR2 SMNVEV (reference sequence). Between the trimmed V and J ends, which lost 5 bases and 2 bases, there was a span of 16 bases. Here the CDR3 reads CASSPRLTSAYNEQFF. The CDR3 nucleotides are TGTGCCAGCAGTCCCCGTCTAACGAGCGCCTACAATGAGCAGTTCTTC.

The V call is TRBV6-5, the J call TRBJ2-1, with 7 nucleotides matching TRBD2. Germline CDR1 MNHEY, CDR2 SVGAGI. The junction had 5 bases not matched to a gene; V was cut back by 6 bases and J by 0 bases. The CDR3 length is 15 residues. The CDR3: CASRPVAGSYNEQFF. CDR3 DNA sequence: TGTGCCAGCAGACCGGTAGCGGGCTCCTACAATGAGCAGTTCTTC.

The chain is built from TRBV23-1 and TRBJ1-5; D is unresolved. TRBV23-1 is an ORF for which the function is uncertain. The CDR3 covers 15 residues. The V end was cut by 3 bases, the J end by 2 bases, with 11 bases between. CDR3 sequence (DNA): TGCGCCAGCAGTCATTCGGGATTCGGCAATCAGCCCCAGCATTTT. Its protein product is CASSHSGFGNQPQHF.

The V call is TRBV4-3, the J call TRBJ2-1; D gene uncertain. Germline CDR1 and CDR2: LGHNA and YSLEER. This CDR3 contains 16 residues. V shed 0 bases and J shed 6 bases, with 15 bases lying between them. As DNA, the CDR3 is TGCGCCAGCAGCCAAGATGTAGGCAGGTTTCTCAATGAGCAGTTCTTC. Its protein is CASSQDVGRFLNEQFF.

This clone was seen a handful of times. The chain has TRBV7-6 and TRBJ2-1; D is unresolved. V lost 5 bases and J lost 0, with 11 bases in between. Germline lookup yields CDR1 SGHVS and CDR2 FNYEAQ. The CDR3 sequence is 15 residues long. CDR3: CASSPEASSYNEQFF. The CDR3 nucleotides are TGTGCCAGCAGCCCCGAAGCCTCCTCCTACAATGAGCAGTTCTTC.

The chain couples TRBV2 to TRBJ2-7; no clear D gene. The germline V and J ends were trimmed by 4 bases and 3 bases, with 7 bases remaining between them. The CDR3 contains 12 residues. Per germline, CDR1 SNHLY and CDR2 FYNNEI. CDR3 sequence: CASSADVYEQYF. As DNA, the CDR3 is TGTGCCAGCAGTGCGGACGTCTACGAGCAGTACTTC.

The rearrangement uses TRBV5-1 and TRBJ2-3; D is uncertain. This CDR3 has 13 amino acids. V gave up 0 bases and J gave up 4 bases, with 6 bases separating them. In germline, CDR1 is SGHRS, CDR2 YFSETQ. This CDR3 reads CASSLDSADTQYF. CDR3 nucleotides: TGCGCCAGCAGCTTGGACAGCGCAGATACGCAGTATTTT.

This chain uses TRBV9 with TRBJ1-1; perhaps TRBD1 as D (5 bases). V was pared by 3 bases and J by 1 base, with 7 bases between. The germline V gene has CDR1 SGDLS and CDR2 YYNGEE. CDR3 length: 13 residues. The DNA for the CDR3 is TGTGCCAGCAGCGGAGACAGGAACACTGAAGCTTTCTTT. This gives the protein CASSGDRNTEAFF.

The chain couples TRBV11-2 to TRBJ2-7; D is possibly TRBD1 or TRBD2 (5 bases each). Trimming removed 5 bases from V and 2 bases from J, with 13 bases in between. Germline CDR1 SGHAT, CDR2 FQNNGV. This CDR3 has 14 residues. The CDR3 protein is CASSPGPITYEQYF. CDR3 nucleotides: TGTGCCAGCAGCCCGGGACCGATTACCTACGAGCAGTACTTC.

The chain has TRBV29-1 and TRBJ2-7; D is undetermined. The CDR3 runs to 13 residues. The V gene lost 4 bases and the J gene lost 0 bases, with 10 bases spanning the gap. Germline V gives CDR1 SQVTM, CDR2 ANQGSEA. The CDR3 region has the DNA TGCAGCGTTGTTCCGTACAGCTCCTACGAGCAGTACTTC. The encoded protein is CSVVPYSSYEQYF.

The gene calls are TRBV7-2 and TRBJ1-4, with 9 positions matching TRBD1. The CDR3 runs 18 residues. V was pared by 5 bases and J by 3 bases, with 13 bases of the junction left unmatched. Germline-derived CDR1 and CDR2 are SGHTA and FQGNSA. CDR3 DNA: TGTGCCAGCAGCAAGGGACAGGGTAGGATGAGAGCTAATGAAAAACTGTTTTTT. As protein: CASSKGQGRMRANEKLFF.

This clone has a handful of counts. The chain joins TRBV29-1 to TRBJ1-1; 10 bases line up with TRBD1. J lost 3 bases, V lost 7 bases, and 8 bases had no gene match. This CDR3 spans 14 amino acids. Per germline, CDR1 SQVTM and CDR2 ANQGSEA. This chain's CDR3 is CSAGGGQGYTEAFF. Here the CDR3 DNA reads TGCAGCGCTGGCGGGGGACAGGGGTACACTGAAGCTTTCTTT.

For this clone: Likely a read error: the CDR3 ends without its conserved phenylalanine or tryptophan. V gene TRBV7-8 combines with J gene TRBJ2-4; 8 nucleotides line up with TRBD1. V dropped 5 bases and J dropped 6; count of bases not matched to a gene: 3. Per the germline V gene, CDR1 is SGHVS and CDR2 is FQNEAQ. This CDR3 spans 13 amino acids. CDR3 loop: CASSEDRGNIQYS. The CDR3 nucleotides read TGTGCCAGCAGCGAAGACAGGGGAAACATTCAGTACTCC.

This clone was seen more than once but under ten times. V usage is TRBV6-5 and J usage is TRBJ1-2; D unresolved. The CDR3 contains 13 residues. V lost 6 bases and J 6 bases, leaving 14 bases between the germline ends. Germline V gene sequence: CDR1 MNHEY, CDR2 SVGAGI. DNA of the CDR3: TGTGCCAGCAGCTACGACGTAAGCCATGGCTACACCTTC. Amino acids: CASSYDVSHGYTF.

V and J are TRBV11-2 and TRBJ2-1; 8 bases align to TRBD2. The V gene's germline CDR1 is SGHAT and CDR2 FQNNGV. CDR3 length equals 15 residues. Germline trimming cut 3 bases from V and 4 bases from J; bases unmatched to any gene: 5. CDR3 sequence (DNA): TGTGCCAGCAGCTTGGCGGGGGGAGCATACAATGAGCAGTTCTTC. It yields the protein CASSLAGGAYNEQFF.

V and J are TRBV5-6 and TRBJ1-5, with a weak D call TRBD1 (6 bases). In germline, CDR1 is SGHDT, CDR2 YYEEEE. V was clipped by 5 bases and J by 6 bases, with 15 bases between them. The CDR3 extends over 14 amino acids. The CDR3, as DNA: TGTGCCAGCAGTGAGGGGGAGGGAGGTCAGCCCCAGCATTTT. As protein: CASSEGEGGQPQHF.